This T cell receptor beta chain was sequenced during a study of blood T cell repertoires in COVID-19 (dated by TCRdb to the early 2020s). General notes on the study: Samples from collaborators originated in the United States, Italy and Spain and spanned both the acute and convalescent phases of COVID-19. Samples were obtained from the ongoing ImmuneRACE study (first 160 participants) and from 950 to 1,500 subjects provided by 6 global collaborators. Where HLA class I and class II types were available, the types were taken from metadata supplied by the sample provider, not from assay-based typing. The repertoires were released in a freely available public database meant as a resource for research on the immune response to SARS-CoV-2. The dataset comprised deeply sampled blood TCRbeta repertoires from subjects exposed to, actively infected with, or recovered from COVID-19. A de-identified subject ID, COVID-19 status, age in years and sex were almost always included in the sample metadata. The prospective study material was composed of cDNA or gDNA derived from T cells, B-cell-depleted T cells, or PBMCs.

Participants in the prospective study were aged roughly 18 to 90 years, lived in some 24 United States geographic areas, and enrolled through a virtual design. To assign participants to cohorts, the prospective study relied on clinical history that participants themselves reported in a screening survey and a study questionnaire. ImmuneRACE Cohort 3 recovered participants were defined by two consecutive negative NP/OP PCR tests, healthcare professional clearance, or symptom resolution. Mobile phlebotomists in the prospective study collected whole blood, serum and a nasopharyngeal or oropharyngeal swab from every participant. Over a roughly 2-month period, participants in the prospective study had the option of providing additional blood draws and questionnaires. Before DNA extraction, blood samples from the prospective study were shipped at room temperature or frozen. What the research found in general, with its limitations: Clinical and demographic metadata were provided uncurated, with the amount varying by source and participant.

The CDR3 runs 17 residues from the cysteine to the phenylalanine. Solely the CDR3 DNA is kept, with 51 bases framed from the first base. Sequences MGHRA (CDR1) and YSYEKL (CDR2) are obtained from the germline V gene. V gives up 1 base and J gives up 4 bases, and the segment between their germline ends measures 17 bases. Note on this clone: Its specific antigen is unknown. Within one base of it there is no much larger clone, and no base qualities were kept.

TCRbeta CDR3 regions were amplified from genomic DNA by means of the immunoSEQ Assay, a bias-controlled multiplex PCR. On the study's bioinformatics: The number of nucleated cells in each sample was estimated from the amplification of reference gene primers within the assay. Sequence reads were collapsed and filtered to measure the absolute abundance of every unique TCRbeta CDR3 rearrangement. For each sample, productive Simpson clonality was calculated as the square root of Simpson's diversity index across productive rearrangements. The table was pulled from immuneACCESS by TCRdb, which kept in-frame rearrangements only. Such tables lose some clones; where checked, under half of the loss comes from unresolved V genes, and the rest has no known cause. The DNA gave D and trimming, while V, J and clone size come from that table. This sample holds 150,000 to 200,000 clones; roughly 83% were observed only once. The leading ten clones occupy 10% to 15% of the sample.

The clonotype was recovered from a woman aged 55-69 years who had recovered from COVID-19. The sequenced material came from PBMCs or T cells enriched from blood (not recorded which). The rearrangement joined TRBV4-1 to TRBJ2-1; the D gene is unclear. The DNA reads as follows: TGCGCCAGCAGCCAAGTTTTCGTGCAGGCTCCGTACAATGAGCAGTTCTTC. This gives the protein CASSQVFVQAPYNEQFF.